The 21 T cell receptor beta chains below all came from one sample that was sequenced in a study of blood T cell repertoires in COVID-19. Produced via immunoSEQ multiplex PCR; TCRdb's table is partial and in-frame only. Altogether approximately 150,000 clones are present, over 80% being singletons, with the ten largest covering 5.2%. Sequencing used PBMCs or T cells enriched from blood (not recorded which). The source of these receptors is a man in his 70s who had been exposed to COVID-19.

The chain couples TRBV5-1 to TRBJ1-1; 9 nucleotides line up with TRBD1. Looked up from germline, CDR1 is SGHRS and CDR2 is YFSETQ. The CDR3 loop spans 15 amino acids. V lost 4 bases, J lost 1 base, and 5 bases stayed unmatched. CDR3 DNA: TGCGCCAGCAGCGATCCGGGACAGGGGAACACTGAAGCTTTCTTT. Its protein is CASSDPGQGNTEAFF.

DNA of the CDR3: TGTGCCAGCAGCCCAGGGGGGTTGATTCAGTACTTC. Translated, it gives CASSPGGLIQYF. The J gene is TRBJ2-5, the V gene TRBV11-3; tentatively, D is TRBD1 (7 bases). The CDR3 length is 12 residues. Deletions cut 5 bases from V and 11 bases from J, with 15 bases between. Germline V lookup: CDR1 SGHNT, CDR2 YENEEA.

The chain links TRBV19 to TRBJ1-3; tentative D call: TRBD1 (6 bases). The CDR3 consists of 14 residues. V was trimmed by 6 bases and J by 1 base, leaving 10 bases between them. Germline V gene lookup returns CDR1 LNHDA and CDR2 SQIVND (reference sequence). CDR3 region: CASSDRTSGNTIYF. As DNA, the CDR3 is TGTGCCAGTAGCGACAGGACATCTGGAAACACCATATATTTT.

The chain employs TRBV30 and TRBJ2-3; 7 nucleotides align to TRBD2. Germline V gives CDR1 GTSNPN, CDR2 SVGIG (reference sequence). Germline trimming cut 3 bases from V and 1 base from J; bases unmatched to any gene: 10. This CDR3 is built from 16 residues. CDR3 in amino acids: CAWSRGLAGGTDTQYF. CDR3 sequence (DNA): TGTGCCTGGAGCCGAGGTCTGGCGGGGGGCACAGATACGCAGTATTTT.

This clone was seen only a few times. The J gene is TRBJ1-2, the V gene TRBV28; D gene unclear. V was cut by 2 bases and J by 8 bases, with 12 bases left in between. This CDR3 region has 13 residues. The germline V gene encodes CDR1 MDHEN and CDR2 SYDVKM. The CDR3 nucleotides are TGTGCCAGCAGTTTAGGTCTGCGTAACGGCTACACCTTC. This codes for CASSLGLRNGYTF.

V usage is TRBV19 and J usage is TRBJ1-6; TRBD1 agrees at 9 bases. Trimming at V came to 6 bases and at J to 10 bases, leaving 4 bases not matched to a gene. This CDR3 comprises 13 residues. Germline V gives CDR1 LNHDA, CDR2 SQIVND (reference sequence). CDR3 sequence: CASSGQGRSPLHF. CDR3 coding DNA: TGTGCCAGTAGCGGACAGGGGCGCTCACCCCTCCACTTT.

This rearrangement joins TRBV5-1 to TRBJ1-2, with TRBD1 matching 7 bases. V shed 5 bases, J shed 1 base, and the junction held 5 bases outside the gene matches. Germline CDR1 is SGHRS and CDR2 is YFSETQ. This CDR3 spans 14 amino acids. CDR3 region: CASSRDSNNYGYTF. In nucleotides, the CDR3 is TGCGCCAGCAGTCGGGACAGCAATAACTATGGCTACACCTTC.

This clone appeared a few times. The rearrangement uses TRBV19 and TRBJ1-4; TRBD1 agrees at 7 bases. Per the germline V gene, CDR1 is LNHDA and CDR2 is SQIVND (reference sequence). Unmatched junction bases numbered 6, after V lost 3 bases and J lost 8 bases. The CDR3 loop spans 14 amino acids. Here the CDR3 DNA reads TGTGCCAGTAGTATGTCAGGGGGAAGAGAAAAACTGTTTTTT. Its protein is CASSMSGGREKLFF.

The chain has TRBV11-2 and TRBJ1-4, with D unresolved. Germline-derived CDR1 and CDR2 are SGHAT and FQNNGV. The CDR3 spans 15 residues. V was pared by 5 bases and J by 4 bases, with 14 bases between. CDR3 residues: CASSLRVMNNEKLFF. CDR3 sequence (DNA): TGTGCCAGCAGCCTACGAGTAATGAATAATGAAAAACTGTTTTTT.

The chain combines TRBV18 with TRBJ1-2, with 8 bases matching TRBD1. This CDR3 has 14 amino acids. Germline CDR1 KGHSH, CDR2 LQKENI. V was pared by 3 bases and J by 5 bases, with 5 bases of the junction left unmatched. Here the CDR3 reads CASSPGTGEYGYTF. The CDR3 DNA reads TGTGCCAGCTCACCCGGGACAGGTGAATATGGCTACACCTTC.

V usage is TRBV7-3 and J usage is TRBJ1-5; TRBD1 agrees at 8 bases. This CDR3 has 14 amino acids. J was trimmed by 5 bases and V by 5 bases; bases with no gene match: 5. Germline CDR1 and CDR2: SGHTA and FQGTGA. CDR3 protein: CASSLDRVDQPQHF. CDR3 in DNA: TGTGCCAGCAGCCTGGACAGGGTCGATCAGCCCCAGCATTTT. Full variable domain (outside the CDR3, taken from reference TRBV7-3 and TRBJ1-5): GAGVSQTPSNKVTEKGKYVELRCDPISGHTALYWYRQSLGQGPEFLIYFQGTGAADDSGLPNDRFFAVRPEGSVSTLKIQRTERGDSAVYLCASSLDRVDQPQHFGDGTRLSIL.

The rearrangement links TRBV6-7 to TRBJ1-2, with 9 bases matching TRBD1. TRBV6-7 is recorded as an ORF, its role being uncertain. This CDR3 is built from 15 residues. The trim removed 6 bases at V and 1 base at J, leaving 6 bases unmatched. The DNA for the CDR3 is TGTGCCAGCAGCCCCGGGACAGGGTATAACTATGGCTACACCTTC. It yields the protein CASSPGTGYNYGYTF.

The rearrangement joins TRBV7-2 to TRBJ2-2; 8 bases are a match to TRBD1. The length of the CDR3 is 14 residues. Germline CDR1 is SGHTA and CDR2 is FQGNSA. V dropped 10 bases and J dropped 5; count of bases not matched to a gene: 9. In nucleotides, the CDR3 is TGTGCCACCAGGTCAGGGGGCTGGACCGGGGAGCTGTTTTTT. Translated: CATRSGGWTGELFF.

V usage is TRBV19 and J usage is TRBJ2-2; the match to TRBD2 covers 7 bases. CDR1 is LNHDA and CDR2 is SQIVND in the germline V gene (reference sequence). V shed 4 bases, J shed 2 bases, and the junction held 7 bases outside the gene matches. CDR3 length: 16 residues. The CDR3 DNA sequence: TGTGCCAGTAGTAGGGTGGCGGGGGTCAACACCGGGGAGCTGTTTTTT. It yields the protein CASSRVAGVNTGELFF.

The chain carries TRBV19 and TRBJ2-5; 9 nucleotides agree with TRBD2. The J segment lost 3 bases and the V segment lost 3 bases, leaving 5 bases of the junction unmatched. Germline assignment: CDR1 LNHDA and CDR2 SQIVND (reference sequence). The CDR3 contains 15 residues. This CDR3 reads CASSIVTSGKETQYF. CDR3 nucleotides: TGTGCCAGTAGTATTGTGACTAGCGGAAAAGAGACCCAGTACTTC. The entire variable domain, with the rest obtained from reference TRBV19 and TRBJ2-5, is as follows: DGGITQSPKYLFRKEGQNVTLSCEQNLNHDAMYWYRQDPGQGLRLIYYSQIVNDFQKGDIAEGYSVSREKKESFPLTVTSAQKNPTAFYLCASSIVTSGKETQYFGPGTRLLVL.

The chain recombines TRBV27 with TRBJ1-2; the match to TRBD1 covers 7 bases. Germline V gives CDR1 MNHEY, CDR2 SMNVEV (reference sequence). CDR3 length equals 18 residues. The V segment lost 0 bases and the J segment 4 bases; nucleotides outside the gene matches: 14. Written as DNA, the CDR3 is TGTGCCAGCAGTTTATCCCGAAAGTCCGCAGGGGGATTCTATGGCTACACCTTC. Translating it yields CASSLSRKSAGGFYGYTF.

The genes are TRBV9 and TRBJ2-7; D ambiguous. The CDR3 contains 14 residues. The germline gives CDR1 SGDLS, CDR2 YYNGEE. The V end lost 0 bases, the J end lost 0 bases, and 7 bases lay between the germline ends. CDR3 sequence: CASSVVAASYEQYF. CDR3 sequence (DNA): TGTGCCAGCAGCGTAGTGGCTGCCTCCTACGAGCAGTACTTC.

This chain joins TRBV18 and TRBJ2-1, with D possibly matching TRBD1 (6 bases). The germline V gene encodes CDR1 KGHSH and CDR2 LQKENI. Trimming removed 5 bases from V and 2 bases from J, with 10 bases in between. The CDR3 loop spans 14 amino acids. CDR3 DNA: TGTGCCAGCTCATCAGGGGTCACCTACAATGAGCAGTTCTTC. Amino acids: CASSSGVTYNEQFF.

The rearrangement links TRBV3-1 (or the pseudogene TRBV3-2) to TRBJ1-2; D not certain. The CDR3 consists of 17 residues. V lost 4 bases and J 0 bases, leaving 18 bases between the germline ends. Per germline, CDR1 LGHDT and CDR2 YNNKEL (reference sequence). For the CDR3, the DNA is TGTGCCAGCAGCCCACAAACCGTCGGAGCCTCTAACTATGGCTACACCTTC. Translating it yields CASSPQTVGASNYGYTF.

This chain links TRBV7-9 with TRBJ1-1; possibly TRBD1 for D (5 bases). Per germline, CDR1 SEHNR and CDR2 FQNEAQ (reference sequence). The V gene lost 1 base and the J gene lost 7 bases, with 10 bases spanning the gap. This CDR3 is 13 amino acids long. The DNA of the CDR3 is TGTGCCAGCAGCTTAGGGGGCAGGCTTGAAGCTTTCTTT. Amino acids: CASSLGGRLEAFF.

This sequence joins TRBV2 and TRBJ1-2; 8 bases map to TRBD1. The CDR3 loop spans 16 amino acids. CDR1 is SNHLY, CDR2 FYNNEI, per germline. Trimming took 6 bases from V and 6 from J; bases not matched to a gene: 15. CDR3 in DNA: TGTGCCAGCAGCGTTCCTACCGGGACAGGAAAGAATGGCTACACCTTC. This gives the protein CASSVPTGTGKNGYTF.